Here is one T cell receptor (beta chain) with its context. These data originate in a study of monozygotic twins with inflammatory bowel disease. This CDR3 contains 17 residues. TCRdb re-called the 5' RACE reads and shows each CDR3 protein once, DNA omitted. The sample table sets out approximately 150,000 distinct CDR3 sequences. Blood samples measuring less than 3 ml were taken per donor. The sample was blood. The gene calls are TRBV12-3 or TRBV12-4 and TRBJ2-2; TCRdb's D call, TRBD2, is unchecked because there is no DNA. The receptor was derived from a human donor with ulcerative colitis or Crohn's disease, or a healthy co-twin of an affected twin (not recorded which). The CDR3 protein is CASSLNAGELTGGELFF.